A selection of T cell receptor beta chains follows, all from one sample in a study of T cell responses to AZD1222 COVID-19 vaccine. Profiling relied on immunoSEQ multiplex PCR, and the TCRdb table lists in-frame clones only, not all of them. In the table there are around 87,000 clones, approximately 84% of which are singletons. The starting material was peripheral blood, obtained on day 0 of AZD1222 vaccination. The source is an adult in good health. CDR3s include the opening cysteine and the closing phenylalanine or tryptophan. The D gene is left open where the match is weak. Clone size is given for some rows only: seen once, a few or many times, or a class if the clone is expanded.

CDR3 length	J gene	D gene	clone size	V gene	CDR3 protein	CDR3 DNA
15	TRBJ1-3	.	.	TRBV7-3	CASSLQGMSGNTIYF	TGTGCCAGCAGCTTACAGGGGATGTCTGGAAACACCATATATTTT
17	TRBJ2-3	TRBD2	.	TRBV6-6	CASSLGLAGGPRDTQYF	TGTGCCAGCAGTCTCGGACTAGCGGGAGGGCCGCGAGATACGCAGTATTTT
17	TRBJ2-7	TRBD2	few	TRBV4-1	CASSQELAGGLSYEQYF	TGCGCCAGCAGCCAGGAACTAGCGGGGGGCCTATCCTACGAGCAGTACTTC
13	TRBJ1-2	TRBD1	.	TRBV5-1	CASSLPGQGGYTF	TGCGCCAGCAGCTTACCGGGACAGGGTGGCTACACCTTC
18	TRBJ1-4	TRBD1	.	TRBV4-2	CASSQEKVGYRGREKLFF	TGTGCCAGCAGCCAAGAAAAGGTGGGCTACAGGGGGAGGGAAAAACTGTTTTTT
15	TRBJ2-3	.	.	TRBV6-4	CASSDSNQGADTQYF	TGTGCCAGCAGTGACTCGAATCAGGGTGCAGATACGCAGTATTTT
19	TRBJ2-7	.	.	TRBV5-3	CARSLERREGGRIVYEQYF	TGTGCCAGAAGCTTGGAGCGGCGCGAGGGGGGACGAATCGTCTACGAGCAGTACTTC
15	TRBJ2-1	.	.	TRBV5-1	CASSRGAGEVNEQFF	TGCGCCAGCAGCCGGGGGGCGGGAGAAGTCAATGAGCAGTTCTTC
16	TRBJ1-5	TRBD1	.	TRBV28	CASSSIADRVKQPQHF	TGTGCCAGCAGTTCTATCGCGGACAGGGTAAAGCAGCCCCAGCATTTT
14	TRBJ1-2	.	.	TRBV2	CASTPAGDYYGYTF	TGTGCCAGCACCCCGGCTGGGGACTACTATGGCTACACCTTC
13	TRBJ2-7	.	.	TRBV24-1	CVSCGPAVVKQYF	TGTGTATCGTGCGGTCCAGCCGTAGTCAAGCAGTACTTC
16	TRBJ2-2	TRBD1	.	TRBV4-1	CASSLIRGQGPGELFF	TGCGCCAGCAGCCTTATCCGGGGACAGGGGCCCGGGGAGCTGTTTTTT
17	TRBJ2-1	TRBD2	.	TRBV3-1/TRBV3-2	CASSQVSRLAGNNEQFF	TGTGCCAGCAGCCAAGTTTCTCGACTAGCGGGTAACAATGAGCAGTTCTTC